The 2 T cell receptor beta chains listed next were all sequenced from one sample in a study of cytomegalovirus exposure and HLA in healthy donors. PCR employed 60 Vbeta and 13 Jbeta primers. TCRdb keeps only in-frame clones here, not all; method: immunoSEQ multiplex PCR. This table has around 160,000 clones, 65% to 80% appearing once. The sample taken for sequencing was PBMCs. The receptors stem from a woman in her forties in good health and CMV-seropositive.

The genes are TRBV5-1 and TRBJ2-5; 10 bases are a match to TRBD2. The germline V gene encodes CDR1 SGHRS and CDR2 YFSETQ. With 0 bases clipped from V and 4 bases from J, the junction kept 3 bases outside the gene matches. This CDR3 region has 15 residues. The CDR3 DNA reads as TGCGCCAGCAGCTTGGGGACTAGCGGATCAGAGACCCAGTACTTC. Translating it yields CASSLGTSGSETQYF.

The rearrangement joins TRBV2 to TRBJ1-5; weak D call: TRBD1 (6 bases). Trimming shortened V by 9 bases and J by 7 bases, and 16 bases separated the two germline ends. CDR1 and CDR2 (germline): SNHLY, FYNNEI. CDR3 size: 13 residues. CDR3 residues: CASTGSSKQPQHF. The CDR3 region has the DNA TGTGCCAGTACAGGGTCGTCTAAGCAGCCCCAGCATTTT. The whole variable domain, remainder taken from reference TRBV2 and TRBJ1-5, is EPEVTQTPSHQVTQMGQEVILRCVPISNHLYFYWYRQILGQKVEFLVSFYNNEISEKSEIFDDQFSVERPDGSNFTLKIRSTKLEDSAMYFCASTGSSKQPQHFGDGTRLSIL.